This T cell receptor (beta chain) was sequenced in a study of T cell repertoires in ileal Crohn's disease (dated by TCRdb to about 2019). Regarding the study in general: The median duration of disease was 6 to 10 years, and at the time of surgery around 35% of patients were active smokers. A prospective multicentre cohort supplied the 55 to 60 Crohn's disease patients whose TCR repertoires were analysed. The study was conducted in parallel with a multicentre cohort that was designed to identify predictors of early endoscopic recurrence following ileocolonic resection. Postoperative therapy was given to about half of the patients, with thiopurines administered to 11 patients and anti-TNF agents administered to around 19 patients. Endoscopic postoperative recurrence was defined as a Rutgeerts score above i0. Surgery was performed for a complication in all patients, with stricturing disease in about 61% and penetrating disease in roughly 40%. A total of 171 mucosal samples from around 60 patients were sequenced, collected from several sites on the surgical specimen as well as at postoperative endoscopy.

As for this clone: Its antigen specificity is not known. Per-base qualities were not stored, and no clone one base away is much larger.

The paper as a whole reports these results and caveats: Only a subgroup of patients, of unstated size, had their mucosal CD4 and CD8 T cells sorted and sequenced. Patients who were active smokers at surgery had a significantly higher proportion of clonal expansions than non-smokers (approximately 28% vs 17%, p=0.02). Compared with CD4 T cells, sorted CD8 T cells held more high-frequency clones, which suggests that the mucosal expansions were mostly CD8. Endoscopic recurrence was linked to a higher percentage of high-frequency clones at surgery, and recurrence occurred in every patient whose clonality exceeded 26.8% (18/57).

To be eligible, patients had to be adults with ileal or ileocolonic Crohn's disease and an indication for ileocolonic resection. Whole ileal mucosal biopsies were stored frozen at -80°C before DNA extraction. A TRizol-based method was used to extract genomic DNA from the frozen whole biopsies, and the DNA was quantified with a NanoDrop 2000 spectrophotometer. Five hundred nanograms of biopsy DNA per sample were submitted for commercial TCRB immunosequencing. Adaptive Biotechnology amplified the CDR3 regions from genomic DNA with a two-step multiplex PCR designed to control amplification bias. The first PCR used primers for every V and J gene segment; the second PCR added barcodes and Illumina adapters. CDR3 libraries were sequenced on an Illumina instrument. The source study handled its data this way. Vendor-provided pipelines were combined with custom analysis of raw data in R/Bioconductor under R version 3.3.0. Clonality, ranging from 0 to 1, was calculated as the inverse of the normalised Shannon entropy of all productive clones. High-frequency clones were defined as the repertoire share of the top 100 clones, retaining only clones passing a 95% confidence test. The Simpson index measured repertoire diversity, and the Morisita-Horn index measured overlap between samples. This immuneACCESS table, as held by TCRdb, lists in-frame sequences with V and J called but not all clones. Of the missing ones, under half trace to an unresolved V gene in checked studies; the others have no known cause. V and J calls and clone size come straight from that table; D and trimming were deduced from the DNA. A total of roughly 13,000 clones appear in this sample, about 73% of them only once. The leading ten clones occupy under 20% of the sample.

The CDR3 runs 16 amino acids, cysteine and phenylalanine included. The sequence is cut down to CDR3 DNA, 48 bases in frame from base 1. CDR1 is given as SGHTA and CDR2 as FQGNSA, both from the germline V gene. Trimmed from V: 5 bases; trimmed from J: 1 base; junction bases lacking a gene match: 4. This receptor chain uses TRBV7-2 and TRBJ1-4, and 10 bases in between align with TRBD1. Sequences were obtained from ileal tissue. The clonotype originates from an adult with Crohn's disease. The CDR3 is CASSPGQGGTNEKLFF. In nucleotides, the sequence is TGTGCCAGCAGCCCCGGACAGGGGGGAACTAATGAAAAACTGTTTTTT.